A single sample is the source of the 25 T cell receptor beta chains below, sequenced in a study. TCRdb reprocessed the RT-PCR reads via MiXCR and lists one record per CDR3 protein. This table has about 700,000 distinct CDR3 sequences, more than 13% appearing once. Material for sequencing was memory CD4+ T cells from blood. These receptors all come from a female donor in good health, serving as a healthy control.

The chain has TRBV20-1 and TRBJ1-2, with no clear D. The germline gives CDR1 DFQATT, CDR2 SNEGSKA (reference sequence). V was shortened by 3 bases and J by 6 bases, with 17 bases between the two germline ends. This CDR3 contains 14 residues. In DNA, the CDR3 is TGCAGTGCTAGGCCCCAGGCTGACCTAAATGGCTACACCTTC. This encodes CSARPQADLNGYTF.

This clonotype was seen only a few times. V and J are TRBV4-2 and TRBJ2-1, with TRBD1 matching 9 bases. V shed 3 bases, J shed 7 bases, and the junction held 10 bases outside the gene matches. The CDR3 has 16 residues. CDR1 is LGHNA and CDR2 is YNFKEQ in the germline V gene. The CDR3 DNA reads TGTGCCAGCAGCCACCCAGGGACAGGGAATCGTAATGAGCAGTTCTTC. Translated: CASSHPGTGNRNEQFF.

The rearrangement joins TRBV27 to TRBJ1-2, with 7 bases matching TRBD1. Germline CDR1 MNHEY, CDR2 SMNVEV (reference sequence). The CDR3 sequence is 15 residues long. V lost 5 bases to trimming and J lost 4 bases; unmatched junction nucleotides: 10. Here the CDR3 reads CASSPRRDSLYGYTF. DNA for the CDR3: TGTGCCAGCAGTCCGCGTCGGGACAGCCTCTATGGCTACACCTTC.

This clonotype was seen only a few times. The rearrangement uses TRBV7-2 and TRBJ2-7; 10 bases map to TRBD1. V was pared by 5 bases and J by 4 bases, with 11 bases of the junction left unmatched. Germline V gene data show CDR1 as SGHTA and CDR2 as FQGNSA. This CDR3 contains 16 residues. CDR3 protein: CASSPGGGQGSYEQYF. As DNA, the CDR3 is TGTGCCAGCAGCCCCGGGGGGGGACAGGGGAGTTACGAGCAGTACTTC.

This clonotype appeared many times. DNA of the CDR3: TGTGCCAGCAGCTCCCTACTAGCGGGACGAGTAACGTCTAGCACAGATACGCAGTATTTT. Its translation is CASSSLLAGRVTSSTDTQYF. The chain recombines TRBV7-6 with TRBJ2-3, with 10 bases lining up with TRBD2. Trimming at V came to 4 bases and at J to 0 bases, leaving 16 bases not matched to a gene. CDR1 is SGHVS and CDR2 is FNYEAQ in the germline V gene. The CDR3 sequence is 20 residues long.

This clonotype was picked up a small number of times. This chain joins TRBV5-1 and TRBJ2-3, with 12 positions matching TRBD1. The trim removed 3 bases at V and 5 bases at J, leaving 1 base unmatched. In germline, CDR1 is SGHRS, CDR2 YFSETQ. The CDR3 is made up of 14 amino acids. The CDR3 is CASSWDRGQDTQYF. The CDR3 DNA reads as TGCGCCAGCAGCTGGGACAGGGGGCAAGATACGCAGTATTTT.

This clonotype has a handful of counts. The gene calls are TRBV20-1 and TRBJ1-4; D call uncertain. Trimming removed 6 bases at V and 7 bases at J, with 12 bases between. The CDR3 spans 12 residues. CDR1 and CDR2 from the germline V gene are DFQATT and SNEGSKA (reference sequence). The CDR3 DNA sequence: TGCAGTGCCAGCGAAGGGCCTGAAAAACTGTTTTTT. Residues: CSASEGPEKLFF.

The V and J genes are TRBV18 and TRBJ2-1, with 8 bases fitting TRBD1. Trimming took 2 bases from V and 5 from J; bases not matched to a gene: 5. Germline V CDR1 and CDR2: KGHSH, LQKENI. The CDR3 extends over 15 amino acids. The CDR3 spells CASSPRTGNDNEQFF. The CDR3 coding sequence is TGTGCCAGCTCACCAAGGACAGGGAATGACAATGAGCAGTTCTTC.

Only a few counts were recorded for this clonotype. The chain combines TRBV5-4 with TRBJ2-3; D perhaps matches TRBD1 (5 bases). This CDR3 region has 13 residues. CDR1 SGHNT and CDR2 YYREEE come from the germline V gene (reference sequence). Trimming shortened V by 7 bases and J by 2 bases, and 11 bases separated the two germline ends. The CDR3 nucleotides read TGTGCCAGCGCAAGGGGCCCCACAGATACGCAGTATTTT. Translated: CASARGPTDTQYF.

Regarding this clonotype: A much larger clone differs from this one at a single base, so this may be a read error. The rearrangement joins TRBV12-3 or TRBV12-4 to TRBJ2-1; perhaps TRBD2 as D (5 bases). Trimming took off 8 bases at V and 4 bases at J, with 15 bases between the two ends. This CDR3 spans 14 amino acids. Here the CDR3 DNA reads TGTGCCAGCGGTTGGGGAGCGGTTTACAATGAGCAGTTCTTC. This encodes CASGWGAVYNEQFF.

This clonotype was seen more than once but under ten times. Being one base from a much bigger clone, this may be a read error. In nucleotides, the CDR3 is TGTGCCAGCAGTGAAGGACACCGGGAGACCCAGTACTTC. This translates into CASSEGHRETQYF. The chain combines TRBV6-1 with TRBJ2-5; D gene uncertain. Looked up from germline, CDR1 is MNHNS and CDR2 is SASEGT. Trimming took 1 base from V and 5 from J, leaving 8 bases between them. There are 13 residues in the CDR3.

This clonotype was seen many times. For the CDR3, the DNA is TGTGCCAGCTCACCGGGACAGTCTAACTATGGCTACACCTTC. Encoded protein: CASSPGQSNYGYTF. The chain couples TRBV6-4 to TRBJ1-2; 7 bases line up with TRBD1. The CDR3 contains 14 residues. V shed 8 bases, J shed 0 bases, and the junction held 6 bases outside the gene matches. From germline, CDR1 is MRHNA and CDR2 SNTAGT.

The genes are TRBV5-1 and TRBJ2-7; 14 bases fit TRBD2. CDR3 length: 20 residues. V gave up 2 bases and J gave up 3 bases; unmatched junction bases: 16. Germline values: CDR1 SGHRS, CDR2 YFSETQ. CDR3 in amino acids: CASSLSGLAGAGGGLYEQYF. The CDR3 DNA reads as TGCGCCAGCAGCTTATCGGGACTAGCGGGAGCAGGAGGCGGGCTCTACGAGCAGTACTTC.

The chain combines TRBV20-1 with TRBJ1-4, with a weak D call TRBD1 (6 bases). CDR3 length: 14 amino acids. Germline-derived CDR1 and CDR2 are DFQATT and SNEGSKA (reference sequence). Trimming left V 7 bases short and J 7 bases short, with 19 bases between. CDR3 in amino acids: CSVGGGGSGEKLFF. The CDR3 region has the DNA TGCAGTGTTGGCGGAGGGGGAAGCGGTGAAAAACTGTTTTTT.

The rearrangement joins TRBV5-6 to TRBJ1-1; the D is unclear. V dropped 3 bases and J dropped 4 bases, with 10 bases sitting between them. Germline lookup yields CDR1 SGHDT and CDR2 YYEEEE. The CDR3 has 13 amino acids. CDR3 in amino acids: CASSSGVTTEAFF. The CDR3 DNA follows: TGTGCCAGCAGCTCTGGGGTGACCACTGAAGCTTTCTTT.

The gene calls are TRBV10-3 and TRBJ2-3; tentative D call: TRBD2 (6 bases). Germline CDR1 and CDR2: ENHRY and SYGVKD. V was trimmed by 3 bases and J by 1 base, leaving 11 bases between them. The CDR3 runs 15 residues. For the CDR3, the DNA is TGTGCCATCAGTGAACTGGAGGGCGGCACAGATACGCAGTATTTT. Its protein product is CAISELEGGTDTQYF.

The J gene is TRBJ2-7, the V gene TRBV6-1; a weak D match, TRBD1 (5 bases). With 10 bases removed from V and 4 bases from J, the gap between germline ends came to 14 bases. The CDR3 extends over 12 amino acids. Germline CDR1 and CDR2: MNHNS and SASEGT. The CDR3 coding sequence is TGTGCCACCGACAGAGGCCAATACGAGCAGTACTTC. This sequence encodes CATDRGQYEQYF.

This clonotype was recorded a few times. This sequence joins TRBV27 and TRBJ1-6; D is ambiguous. V lost 6 bases, J lost 6 bases, and 15 bases lay in between. Germline CDR1 and CDR2: MNHEY and SMNVEV (reference sequence). This CDR3 has 15 amino acids. The chain's CDR3 is CASSPTGALNSPLHF. CDR3 sequence (DNA): TGTGCCAGCAGCCCAACGGGCGCCCTTAATTCACCCCTCCACTTT.

The chain recombines TRBV12-3 or TRBV12-4 with TRBJ2-7; D may be TRBD1 (5 bases). CDR3 length: 14 amino acids. Between the trimmed V and J ends, which lost 3 bases and 3 bases, there was a span of 12 bases. In DNA, the CDR3 is TGTGCCAGCAGTTTTCTGGGGCAGAGCTACGAGCAGTACTTC. Its translation is CASSFLGQSYEQYF.

This clonotype was counted at least ten times. The genes are TRBV18 and TRBJ2-5, with D unresolved. In germline, CDR1 is KGHSH, CDR2 LQKENI. Trimming left V 8 bases short and J 5 bases short, with 9 bases between. The CDR3 spans 11 residues. As DNA, the CDR3 is TGTGCCAGCAGTCCTCGGGAGACCCAGTACTTC. Residues: CASSPRETQYF.

The table lists this clonotype with many counts. The V and J genes are TRBV7-2 and TRBJ1-2, with 7 bases fitting TRBD1. CDR1 is SGHTA and CDR2 is FQGNSA in the germline V gene. This CDR3 spans 14 amino acids. Unmatched junction bases numbered 3, after V lost 1 base and J lost 4 bases. The CDR3 coding sequence is TGTGCCAGCAGCTTAGGGGACAGAGCCTATGGCTACACCTTC. Protein: CASSLGDRAYGYTF.

V is TRBV14 and J is TRBJ2-1, with 12 bases aligning to TRBD2. Germline V gene data show CDR1 as SGHDN and CDR2 as FVKESK. With V trimmed by 1 base and J by 12 bases, 4 bases remained unmatched. There are 14 residues in the CDR3. The CDR3 protein is CASSQALAGGPQFF. The CDR3 nucleotides read TGTGCCAGCAGCCAAGCACTAGCGGGGGGACCGCAGTTCTTC.

DNA for the CDR3: TGCAGTGCCCAACCCCACCAGGCAAGCAATCAGCCCCAGCATTTT. Translated, it gives CSAQPHQASNQPQHF. The gene calls are TRBV20-1 and TRBJ1-5; D gene ambiguous. The V gene's germline CDR1 is DFQATT and CDR2 SNEGSKA (reference sequence). Trimming left V 6 bases short and J 1 base short, with 16 bases between. The CDR3 totals 15 residues.

This clonotype appeared many times. The CDR3 region is CASSRRDRLTSYEQYF. The CDR3 DNA sequence: TGTGCCAGCAGTCGCCGGGACAGACTAACTTCCTACGAGCAGTACTTC. This rearrangement joins TRBV6-5 to TRBJ2-7; 7 bases agree with TRBD1. Germline V lookup: CDR1 MNHEY, CDR2 SVGAGI. The CDR3 totals 16 residues. With V trimmed by 5 bases and J by 1 base, 11 bases remained unmatched.

The chain couples TRBV6-5 to TRBJ1-5, with 7 bases lining up with TRBD1. There are 17 residues in the CDR3. CDR1 is MNHEY, CDR2 SVGAGI, per germline. The V and J ends lost 5 bases and 2 bases, in that order; junction bases with no gene match: 12. CDR3 amino acids: CASSGTVTPWGNQPQHF. The CDR3, as DNA: TGTGCCAGCAGTGGGACAGTTACTCCGTGGGGCAATCAGCCCCAGCATTTT.